The sequence of this TCR beta chain was determined in a study of monozygotic twins with inflammatory bowel disease. This CDR3 has 13 residues. From germline, CDR1 is SGHDT and CDR2 YYEEEE. TCRdb reanalyzed the 5' RACE reads, giving one entry per CDR3 protein sequence and no DNA. The table lists around 450,000 distinct CDR3 sequences. The sample taken for sequencing was blood. This clonotype originated in a human donor with ulcerative colitis or Crohn's disease, or a healthy co-twin of an affected twin (not recorded which). The chain carries TRBV5-6 and TRBJ1-1; the D gene TCRdb calls, TRBD1, cannot be checked with no DNA. CDR3 sequence: CASSDQGAGRAFF.